The T cell receptor beta chain described here comes from a study of cytomegalovirus exposure and HLA in healthy donors. Study-level results: Prior analysis indicated that the majority of TCR beta V segments exhibited productivity approximately 90% or approximately 30% of the time. Follow-up analysis later connected one missense variant in DCLRE1C with trimming of TCR beta V- and J-genes.

Primers: 60 Vbeta forward and 13 Jbeta reverse. Sequencing was performed with immunoSEQ multiplex PCR; in TCRdb, only in-frame clones are kept and a portion is missing. The repertoire includes 130,000 to 150,000 clones, 74% of them detected once, and around 4.7% sits in the top ten. Note on this clone: The antigen remains undetermined.

Donors were nominally healthy when sampled, though unrecorded immune exposures were likely. CDR1 is MGHRA and CDR2 is YSYEKL in the germline V gene. This CDR3 is built from 13 residues. Trimming pared 4 bases from V and 3 bases from J, leaving 10 bases between. This chain joins TRBV4-1 and TRBJ2-7; maybe TRBD1 (5 bases). This TCR was sampled from a man aged 18 to 29 in good health and CMV-seropositive. The sequencing sample was made of PBMCs. The CDR3 bases are TGCGCCAGCAGCCTCACAGGAATCTACGAGCAGTACTTC. Translated: CASSLTGIYEQYF.